Each of the 28 T cell receptor beta chains below was sequenced from the same sample in a study of technical replicates of blood from a few donors. TCRdb's table, derived via immunoSEQ multiplex PCR, lists solely in-frame clones and lacks some. The sample contains nearly 80,000 clones, around 90% of which appear only once. Sequencing was carried out using T cells isolated from PBMCs. The source is a human donor in good health.

This rearrangement joins TRBV27 to TRBJ2-1; possibly TRBD2 for D (5 bases). CDR1 and CDR2 from the germline V gene are MNHEY and SMNVEV (reference sequence). Trimming took off 9 bases at V and 0 bases at J, with 9 bases between the two ends. The CDR3 contains 13 residues. CDR3: CASGLSSYNEQFF. DNA of the CDR3: TGTGCCAGTGGACTGAGCTCCTACAATGAGCAGTTCTTC.

The chain links TRBV5-1 to TRBJ1-5; D call uncertain. Deletions cut 5 bases from V and 4 bases from J, with 10 bases between. This CDR3 comprises 13 residues. Germline assignment: CDR1 SGHRS and CDR2 YFSETQ. The CDR3 sequence is CASSLGQNQPQHF. In nucleotides, the CDR3 is TGCGCCAGCAGTCTGGGCCAAAATCAGCCCCAGCATTTT.

J is TRBJ1-1 and V is TRBV10-1; D is uncertain. The CDR3 totals 13 residues. V lost 7 bases, J lost 1 base, and 10 bases lay in between. CDR1 is WNHNN, CDR2 SYGVQD, per germline (reference sequence). Here the CDR3 DNA reads TGCGCCAGCATGGCAACTAAGAACACTGAAGCTTTCTTT. Protein product: CASMATKNTEAFF.

The rearrangement uses TRBV27 and TRBJ2-7; the match to TRBD1 covers 8 bases. CDR1 MNHEY and CDR2 SMNVEV come from the germline V gene (reference sequence). This CDR3 contains 16 residues. J was trimmed by 3 bases and V by 0 bases; bases with no gene match: 7. The CDR3 loop is CASSLSITGQGYEQYF. The CDR3 DNA reads TGTGCCAGCAGTTTATCGATAACAGGACAGGGCTACGAGCAGTACTTC.

The table lists this clone with a few counts. J is TRBJ2-7 and V is TRBV11-2, with D unresolved. CDR1 is SGHAT, CDR2 FQNNGV, per germline. The CDR3 runs 11 residues. The V and J ends lost 5 bases and 4 bases respectively, with 6 bases between them. This CDR3 is CASSPGYEQYF. The CDR3 DNA reads as TGTGCCAGCAGCCCCGGTTACGAGCAGTACTTC.

The rearrangement joins TRBV6-1 to TRBJ2-5, with TRBD2 identical over 8 bases. CDR1 is MNHNS, CDR2 SASEGT, per germline. The V gene end was trimmed by 8 bases and the J gene end by 5 bases; junction bases not matched to a gene: 10. The CDR3 has 14 residues. The CDR3 sequence: CASAGLAGVETQYF. Written as DNA, the CDR3 is TGTGCCAGCGCGGGTCTAGCGGGTGTGGAGACCCAGTACTTC.

This chain connects TRBV9 to TRBJ1-2, with 8 bases identical to TRBD1. The CDR3 has 13 residues. Trimming took 3 bases from V and 4 from J; bases not matched to a gene: 2. Germline V gene lookup returns CDR1 SGDLS and CDR2 YYNGEE. The CDR3 protein is CASSEGTGYGYTF. The CDR3 nucleotides are TGTGCCAGCAGCGAGGGGACAGGCTATGGCTACACCTTC.

This clone appeared a single time. The J gene is TRBJ1-2, the V gene TRBV6-6; no reliable D call. Germline values: CDR1 MNHNY, CDR2 SVGAGI (reference sequence). This CDR3 is 11 amino acids long. Trimming removed 8 bases at V and 7 bases at J, with 11 bases between. CDR3 DNA: TGTGCCAGCTTTGAGGGCTTTGGCTACACCTTC. Encoded protein: CASFEGFGYTF.

V gene TRBV28 combines with J gene TRBJ2-7, with 9 positions matching TRBD1. Germline V CDR1 and CDR2: MDHEN, SYDVKM. With V trimmed by 5 bases and J by 5 bases, 7 bases remained unmatched. The CDR3 has 14 residues. The CDR3 bases are TGTGCCAGCAGTCGCCCGGGACAGGGTGACGAGCAGTACTTC. Protein: CASSRPGQGDEQYF.

The V and J genes are TRBV6-6 and TRBJ2-2, with D unclear. Germline CDR1 MNHNY, CDR2 SVGAGI (reference sequence). CDR3 length: 13 residues. Trimming shortened V by 7 bases and J by 2 bases, and 8 bases separated the two germline ends. CDR3 sequence reads: CASTQINTGELFF. The CDR3 bases are TGTGCCAGCACCCAAATCAACACCGGGGAGCTGTTTTTT.

The chain is built from TRBV30 and TRBJ1-5, with D unclear. In germline, CDR1 is GTSNPN, CDR2 SVGIG (reference sequence). V was cut by 3 bases and J by 2 bases, with 8 bases left in between. The CDR3 contains 13 residues. The CDR3 is CAWSLEGNQPQHF. The CDR3 nucleotides read TGTGCCTGGAGCCTGGAGGGCAATCAGCCCCAGCATTTT.

The chain is built from TRBV7-9 and TRBJ2-1, with 8 nucleotides matching TRBD2. Germline V gene sequence: CDR1 SEHNR, CDR2 FQNEAQ (reference sequence). This CDR3 contains 14 residues. V dropped 3 bases and J dropped 6; count of bases not matched to a gene: 4. The CDR3 here is CASSLGLVFNEQFF. The CDR3 nucleotides are TGTGCCAGCAGCTTGGGACTAGTTTTCAATGAGCAGTTCTTC.

The chain is built from TRBV27 and TRBJ2-7, with D possibly being TRBD1 (6 bases). With 8 bases removed from V and 3 bases from J, the gap between germline ends came to 17 bases. Germline CDR1 reads MNHEY; CDR2 reads SMNVEV (reference sequence). The CDR3 has 14 residues. CDR3 nucleotide sequence: TGTGCCAGCTCTTTGAGGGGACAAATCTACGAGCAGTACTTC. This gives the protein CASSLRGQIYEQYF.

The chain recombines TRBV9 with TRBJ1-2; 12 nucleotides align to TRBD1. V shed 6 bases, J shed 3 bases, and the junction held 6 bases outside the gene matches. The germline gives CDR1 SGDLS, CDR2 YYNGEE. The CDR3 totals 15 residues. The CDR3 region has the DNA TGTGCCAGCACCATAGGGACAGGGGGCTACTATGGCTACACCTTC. This encodes CASTIGTGGYYGYTF.

The count of this clone is one. This chain uses TRBV7-2 with TRBJ1-1; D not resolved. Germline V gives CDR1 SGHTA, CDR2 FQGNSA. Trimming removed 3 bases at V and 6 bases at J, with 8 bases between. This CDR3 has 12 residues. The DNA for the CDR3 is TGTGCCAGCAGCTTCTACGGGTCTGAAGCTTTCTTT. This translates into CASSFYGSEAFF.

The chain links TRBV10-3 to TRBJ2-1, with 9 positions matching TRBD2. Germline V gene data show CDR1 as ENHRY and CDR2 as SYGVKD. The CDR3 has 13 residues. The ends lost 7 bases at V and 6 bases at J; junction bases unmatched: 4. This chain's CDR3 is CAIKLAGLNEQFF. The DNA for the CDR3 is TGTGCCATCAAACTAGCGGGCCTCAATGAGCAGTTCTTC.

The rearrangement links TRBV28 to TRBJ2-1; D is uncertain. The germline V gene has CDR1 MDHEN and CDR2 SYDVKM. CDR3 length: 13 residues. Trimming removed 4 bases at V and 8 bases at J, with 12 bases between. This chain's CDR3 is CASSYAVVYEQFF. The DNA for the CDR3 is TGTGCCAGCAGTTACGCGGTCGTGTATGAGCAGTTCTTC. The full variable domain, its missing parts supplied by reference TRBV28 and TRBJ2-1, is DVKVTQSSRYLVKRTGEKVFLECVQDMDHENMFWYRQDPGLGLRLIYFSYDVKMKEKGDIPEGYSVSREKKERFSLILESASTNQTSMYLCASSYAVVYEQFFGPGTRLTVL.

A single count supports this clone. CDR3 loop: CASSVGGGNQPQHF. The CDR3 DNA reads as TGTGCCAGCAGCGTAGGCGGGGGCAATCAGCCCCAGCATTTT. The J gene is TRBJ1-5, the V gene TRBV9; unclear D gene. The CDR3 extends over 14 amino acids. The V gene lost 0 bases and the J gene lost 2 bases, with 6 bases spanning the gap. In germline, CDR1 is SGDLS, CDR2 YYNGEE.

The V and J genes are TRBV6-1 and TRBJ1-3, with D perhaps matching TRBD1 (6 bases). This CDR3 is built from 15 residues. Trimming stripped 4 bases from V and 9 bases from J, with 19 bases between. Germline CDR1 is MNHNS and CDR2 is SASEGT. The CDR3 here is CASSVTSGTLATIYF. The DNA of the CDR3 is TGTGCCAGCAGTGTAACATCCGGGACATTGGCCACCATATATTTT.

The chain combines TRBV5-4 with TRBJ2-1, with 8 bases fitting TRBD2. Germline CDR1 and CDR2: SGHNT and YYREEE (reference sequence). This CDR3 has 15 residues. V lost 7 bases and J lost 0; bases outside the gene matches: 6. Written as DNA, the CDR3 is TGTGCCAGCTCCGGGGGGGCAGGCTCCTACAATGAGCAGTTCTTC. Translation: CASSGGAGSYNEQFF.

The chain recombines TRBV7-2 with TRBJ2-7, with 13 bases identical to TRBD2. Germline loops: CDR1 SGHTA, CDR2 FQGNSA. After removal of 5 bases from V and 6 bases from J, the junction contained 4 bases not matched to a gene. The CDR3 extends over 14 amino acids. The CDR3 region has the DNA TGTGCCAGCAGCCCTACTAGCGGGAGGGGCGAGCAGTACTTC. It encodes CASSPTSGRGEQYF.

The chain recombines TRBV15 with TRBJ1-5, with D possibly being TRBD1 (5 bases). The CDR3 extends over 15 amino acids. Trimming left V 0 bases short and J 5 bases short, with 11 bases between. Germline assignment: CDR1 LNHNV and CDR2 YYDKDF (reference sequence). The CDR3 nucleotides are TGTGCCACCAGCAGAGAGAGTCAGGGATATCAGCCCCAGCATTTT. As protein: CATSRESQGYQPQHF.

The rearrangement links TRBV4-2 to TRBJ2-5, with 9 bases that match TRBD2. The germline V gene has CDR1 LGHNA and CDR2 YNFKEQ. The CDR3 runs to 15 residues. V was pared by 1 base and J by 2 bases, with 2 bases of the junction left unmatched. The chain's CDR3 is CASSQGLADQETQYF. As DNA, the CDR3 is TGTGCCAGCAGCCAAGGACTAGCGGATCAAGAGACCCAGTACTTC.

The rearrangement uses TRBV19 and TRBJ1-2; 9 bases agree with TRBD1. CDR1 is LNHDA, CDR2 SQIVND, per germline (reference sequence). V shed 10 bases and J 3 bases; nucleotides not matched to a gene: 15. This CDR3 contains 16 residues. CDR3 residues: CATRPSQTGGHYGYTF. CDR3 nucleotide sequence: TGTGCCACTCGACCATCCCAGACAGGGGGTCACTATGGCTACACCTTC.

This chain joins TRBV4-1 and TRBJ2-3; TRBD2 matches at 10 bases. The junction had 16 bases not matched to a gene; V was cut back by 4 bases and J by 6 bases. CDR1 is MGHRA, CDR2 YSYEKL, per germline. The CDR3 is 18 amino acids. CDR3: CASSPILAGTGLVDTQYF. CDR3 in DNA: TGCGCCAGCAGCCCGATACTAGCGGGAACCGGGTTGGTCGATACGCAGTATTTT.

This chain uses TRBV20-1 with TRBJ2-7, with TRBD1 as a possible D gene (6 bases). V lost 4 bases to trimming and J lost 9 bases, with 13 bases between them. This CDR3 comprises 11 residues. Germline CDR1 DFQATT, CDR2 SNEGSKA (reference sequence). CDR3 sequence (DNA): TGCAGTGCTAAAACAGGGTTATGGCAGTACTTC. It codes for CSAKTGLWQYF.

The chain employs TRBV19 and TRBJ2-1; D is undetermined. Germline lookup yields CDR1 LNHDA and CDR2 SQIVND (reference sequence). The CDR3 length is 12 residues. V lost 6 bases and J lost 8, with 11 bases in between. The CDR3: CASSLFSDEQFF. The DNA for the CDR3 is TGTGCCAGTAGCTTGTTCTCAGATGAGCAGTTCTTC.

This clone has only one observation. This chain connects TRBV2 to TRBJ2-1; 10 bases fit TRBD1. The germline V gene encodes CDR1 SNHLY and CDR2 FYNNEI. This CDR3 contains 16 residues. With 3 bases clipped from V and 8 bases from J, the junction kept 10 bases outside the gene matches. CDR3 loop: CASSDEWDRGGDEQFF. As DNA, the CDR3 is TGTGCCAGCAGTGATGAATGGGACAGGGGTGGAGATGAGCAGTTCTTC.